This T cell receptor beta chain comes out of a study of CD8 T cells in Susac syndrome. Looked up from germline, CDR1 is SGHDN and CDR2 is FVKESK. The CDR3 is made up of 12 amino acids. Deletions cut 4 bases from V and 5 bases from J, with 9 bases between. An amount of RNA that ranged from about 0.45 to 1 ug was reverse transcribed with random hexamers. MiXCR was run by TCRdb on the immunoSEQ multiplex PCR reads, yielding one entry per CDR3 protein. The sample contains fewer than 200,000 distinct CDR3 sequences, 91% of which appear only once. This clonotype was sampled from a human donor with Susac syndrome. Sequences were obtained from CD4+ T cells from PBMCs. The genes are TRBV14 and TRBJ2-7; maybe TRBD2 (6 bases). The DNA for the CDR3 is TGTGCCAGCAGCCCGACTAGAAACGAGCAGTACTTC. Its protein is CASSPTRNEQYF.